The next 14 T cell receptor beta chains were all read from a single sample in a study of blood T cell repertoires in COVID-19. The repertoire was sequenced with immunoSEQ multiplex PCR; TCRdb's copy has only in-frame clones and lacks some. Of around 430,000 clones listed, approximately 88% were seen once; the top ten hold over 9.5%. The sequencing sample was made of peripheral blood. The receptors originated from a woman aged 50 to 65 with COVID-19, enrolled during active disease.

This chain connects TRBV7-8 to TRBJ1-2; TRBD1 matches 8 bases. In germline, CDR1 is SGHVS, CDR2 FQNEAQ. The V gene end was trimmed by 5 bases and the J gene end by 3 bases; junction bases not matched to a gene: 11. This CDR3 comprises 16 residues. Here the CDR3 DNA reads TGTGCCAGCAGCGCGTGGACAGGGCGGGACGACTATGGCTACACCTTC. It is translated as CASSAWTGRDDYGYTF.

V is TRBV5-5 and J is TRBJ2-3, with TRBD1 identical over 11 bases. Trimming cost V 2 bases and J 3 bases; bases outside gene matches: 5. CDR3 length: 16 amino acids. Germline CDR1 SGHKS, CDR2 YYEKEE (reference sequence). The CDR3 sequence is CASSFERDRGTDTQYF. Written as DNA, the CDR3 is TGTGCCAGCAGCTTTGAGAGGGACAGGGGGACAGATACGCAGTATTTT. Filled out from reference TRBV5-5 and TRBJ2-3, the complete variable domain reads DAGVTQSPTHLIKTRGQQVTLRCSPISGHKSVSWYQQVLGQGPQFIFQYYEKEERGRGNFPDRFSARQFPNYSSELNVNALLLGDSALYLCASSFERDRGTDTQYFGPGTRLTVL.

The chain recombines TRBV5-1 with TRBJ1-2; 7 bases map to TRBD1. V trimming: 4 bases; J trimming: 2 bases; junction bases outside the gene matches: 2. Germline V CDR1 and CDR2: SGHRS, YFSETQ. CDR3 length: 13 residues. The CDR3: CASSPDRNYGYTF. CDR3 nucleotides: TGCGCCAGCAGCCCGGACAGGAACTATGGCTACACCTTC.

CDR3 in DNA: TGTGCCAGCAGCTGGGGGACAGGTTCGGCTGGCTACACCTTC. Its translation: CASSWGTGSAGYTF. The chain combines TRBV5-6 with TRBJ1-2; 8 nucleotides align to TRBD1. V lost 3 bases and J lost 7; bases outside the gene matches: 8. Germline CDR1 and CDR2: SGHDT and YYEEEE. The CDR3 runs 14 residues.

The chain couples TRBV11-2 to TRBJ2-1, with TRBD1 identical over 9 bases. This CDR3 spans 12 amino acids. Trimming removed 5 bases from V and 9 bases from J; junction bases left unmatched: 2. Per germline, CDR1 SGHAT and CDR2 FQNNGV. CDR3 DNA sequence: TGTGCCAGCAGCCAGGACAGGGGTGAGCAGTTCTTC. It specifies CASSQDRGEQFF.

The chain combines TRBV28 with TRBJ1-1; D gene ambiguous. Germline V gene lookup returns CDR1 MDHEN and CDR2 SYDVKM. Trimming shortened V by 4 bases and J by 1 base, and 7 bases separated the two germline ends. The CDR3 extends over 13 amino acids. The CDR3 loop is CASSSGANTEAFF. The CDR3 DNA sequence: TGTGCCAGCAGTTCGGGAGCGAACACTGAAGCTTTCTTT.

The chain joins TRBV18 to TRBJ2-2, with D perhaps matching TRBD1 (5 bases). Germline CDR1 is KGHSH and CDR2 is LQKENI. The CDR3 length is 16 residues. V lost 2 bases and J 5 bases, leaving 15 bases between the germline ends. CDR3 amino acids: CASSPYQGDFTGELFF. CDR3 coding DNA: TGTGCCAGCTCACCATACCAGGGTGATTTTACCGGGGAGCTGTTTTTT.

The chain employs TRBV19 and TRBJ1-2; D gene ambiguous. Germline V gene data show CDR1 as LNHDA and CDR2 as SQIVND (reference sequence). The ends were cut back, 3 bases at V and 3 bases at J, with 8 bases in the middle. The length of the CDR3 is 13 residues. CDR3 coding DNA: TGTGCCAGTAGTATGGGGAGGGACTATGGCTACACCTTC. Translation gives CASSMGRDYGYTF. The variable domain in full, with the rest retrieved from reference TRBV19 and TRBJ1-2, is DGGITQSPKYLFRKEGQNVTLSCEQNLNHDAMYWYRQDPGQGLRLIYYSQIVNDFQKGDIAEGYSVSREKKESFPLTVTSAQKNPTAFYLCASSMGRDYGYTFGSGTRLTVV.

This clone was observed a single time. This chain links TRBV9 with TRBJ2-7; TRBD2 aligns across 10 bases. The CDR3 runs 15 residues. V gave up 1 base and J gave up 5 bases; unmatched junction bases: 6. Germline CDR1 and CDR2: SGDLS and YYNGEE. The CDR3 region has the DNA TGTGCCAGCAGCGTATCGGGCAGCGGGGGGGACGAGCAGTACTTC. This encodes CASSVSGSGGDEQYF.

This chain connects TRBV5-1 to TRBJ2-7, with D possibly being TRBD2 (8 bases). CDR1 is SGHRS and CDR2 is YFSETQ in the germline V gene. Trimming removed 4 bases from V and 3 bases from J, with 17 bases in between. This CDR3 spans 15 amino acids. In DNA form, the CDR3 reads TGCGCCAGCAGCCCAGGGGGACTAGAGGTCTACGAGCAGTACTTC. This translates into CASSPGGLEVYEQYF.

The V call is TRBV4-1, the J call TRBJ1-2, with 8 bases identical to TRBD1. Per the germline V gene, CDR1 is MGHRA and CDR2 is YSYEKL. The length of the CDR3 is 14 residues. V was clipped by 1 base and J by 7 bases; unmatched bases: 5. The CDR3 DNA reads TGCGCCAGCAGCCAAGGGACAGGGAGAAGTGGCTACACCTTC. It encodes CASSQGTGRSGYTF.

The rearrangement uses TRBV27 and TRBJ1-4; 11 bases are shared with TRBD1. Germline-derived CDR1 and CDR2 are MNHEY and SMNVEV (reference sequence). The J segment lost 8 bases and the V segment lost 5 bases, leaving 7 bases of the junction unmatched. This CDR3 is 15 amino acids long. CDR3 coding DNA: TGTGCCAGCAGTCTAATGGGGACAGGGGGGGAAAAACTGTTTTTT. Translated, it gives CASSLMGTGGEKLFF.

The V and J genes are TRBV6-5 and TRBJ1-2, with 9 bases aligning to TRBD1. The germline V gene encodes CDR1 MNHEY and CDR2 SVGAGI. Trimming cost V 0 bases and J 8 bases; bases outside gene matches: 4. This CDR3 is built from 14 residues. CDR3 sequence (DNA): TGTGCCAGCAGTTACTCCCAGACAGGGGGAGGCTACACCTTC. Amino acids: CASSYSQTGGGYTF.

The rearrangement joins TRBV19 to TRBJ1-6; no clear D gene. The CDR3 loop spans 15 amino acids. CDR1 and CDR2 (germline): LNHDA, SQIVND (reference sequence). The V end lost 3 bases, the J end lost 8 bases, and 14 bases lay between the germline ends. This CDR3 is CASSISGNRHSPLHF. The CDR3 coding sequence is TGTGCCAGTAGTATCTCGGGTAATCGGCATTCACCCCTCCACTTT.